These 17 T cell receptor beta chains were all obtained from the same sample, sequenced in a study of long-term antiretroviral therapy in people with HIV. Sequencing relied on immunoSEQ assay v3.0, run at survey level. Assay: immunoSEQ multiplex PCR; the TCRdb copy retains only in-frame clones and omits some. The sample contains about 26,000 clones, about 88% of which appear only once. Sequencing was performed on unsorted PBMCs, taken more than 2.6 years after starting antiretroviral therapy. The receptors come from a man aged 35 to 55 with HIV.

This clone has a handful of counts. The gene calls are TRBV5-5 and TRBJ1-2; 9 positions match TRBD1. The CDR3 spans 15 residues. In germline, CDR1 is SGHKS, CDR2 YYEKEE (reference sequence). Unmatched junction bases numbered 7, after V lost 4 bases and J lost 3 bases. CDR3 bases: TGTGCCAGCAGCCGTCGGACAGGGGAGGACTATGGCTACACCTTC. Its protein product is CASSRRTGEDYGYTF.

V usage is TRBV6-6 and J usage is TRBJ1-5, with 10 bases that match TRBD1. Germline CDR1 MNHNY, CDR2 SVGAGI (reference sequence). Unmatched junction bases numbered 3, after V lost 6 bases and J lost 4 bases. This CDR3 comprises 14 residues. In DNA form, the CDR3 reads TGTGCCAGCAGACGACAGGGGGCGAATCAGCCCCAGCATTTT. Encoded protein: CASRRQGANQPQHF.

The V and J genes are TRBV5-1 and TRBJ2-3; 11 positions agree with TRBD1. CDR1 is SGHRS, CDR2 YFSETQ, per germline. The CDR3 loop spans 16 amino acids. Losses at the gene ends were 5 bases for V and 6 bases for J; bases not matched to a gene: 11. CDR3 residues: CASSTGTGGGKDTQYF. The CDR3, as DNA: TGCGCCAGCAGTACCGGGACAGGGGGTGGAAAGGATACGCAGTATTTT.

V is TRBV5-1 and J is TRBJ2-2; TRBD1 matches 12 bases. Germline V gene sequence: CDR1 SGHRS, CDR2 YFSETQ. V gave up 5 bases and J gave up 2 bases; unmatched junction bases: 10. The CDR3 has 18 residues. CDR3 sequence: CASSIDGTGGRNTGELFF. CDR3 sequence (DNA): TGCGCCAGCAGTATTGACGGGACAGGGGGCCGAAACACCGGGGAGCTGTTTTTT.

This chain uses TRBV28 with TRBJ1-1; 9 nucleotides align to TRBD1. This CDR3 has 13 residues. After removal of 6 bases from V and 4 bases from J, the junction contained 3 bases not matched to a gene. Germline V CDR1 and CDR2: MDHEN, SYDVKM. CDR3 coding DNA: TGTGCCAGCAGGGACAGGGGTCCCACTGAAGCTTTCTTT. Translating it yields CASRDRGPTEAFF.

The genes are TRBV27 and TRBJ1-2; D is uncertain. The germline V and J ends were trimmed by 8 bases and 4 bases, with 23 bases remaining between them. CDR1 and CDR2 from the germline V gene are MNHEY and SMNVEV (reference sequence). The CDR3 is 16 residues long. CDR3 sequence (DNA): TGTGCCAGCCGCACGGCCCAAGGATACGAGGGCTATGGCTACACCTTC. Its protein product is CASRTAQGYEGYGYTF.

A single count supports this clone. The gene calls are TRBV13 and TRBJ1-3; a weak D match, TRBD1 (6 bases). Germline V lookup: CDR1 PRHDT, CDR2 FYEKMQ (reference sequence). The V gene lost 5 bases and the J gene lost 7 bases, with 9 bases spanning the gap. The CDR3 spans 12 residues. The CDR3 spells CASSTGQNTIYF. In nucleotides, the CDR3 is TGTGCCAGCAGCACCGGACAGAACACCATATATTTT.

The V gene is TRBV6-4, the J gene TRBJ2-1; D assignment may be TRBD1 or TRBD2 (5 bases each). Trimming pared 3 bases from V and 9 bases from J, leaving 12 bases between. CDR1 and CDR2 from the germline V gene are MRHNA and SNTAGT. The CDR3 sequence is 13 residues long. The CDR3 DNA reads as TGTGCCAGCAGTGAAGTAACTAGGGGTGAGCAGTTCTTC. It yields the protein CASSEVTRGEQFF.

The chain is built from TRBV11-3 and TRBJ2-7, with 10 bases aligning to TRBD2. CDR1 is SGHNT, CDR2 YENEEA, per germline. The trim removed 3 bases at V and 4 bases at J, leaving 3 bases unmatched. This CDR3 spans 14 amino acids. The CDR3 nucleotides are TGTGCCAGCAGCTTGACTAGCGGGTCGTACGAGCAGTACTTC. The encoded protein is CASSLTSGSYEQYF.

The CDR3 coding sequence is TGTGCCAGCAGTGAGACTAGCGGACCTTACGAGCAGTACTTC. It translates to CASSETSGPYEQYF. The chain couples TRBV25-1 to TRBJ2-7, with 9 bases aligning to TRBD2. The germline V gene encodes CDR1 MGHDK and CDR2 SYGVNS. CDR3 size: 14 residues. V lost 3 bases, J lost 4 bases, and 4 bases stayed unmatched.

This chain links TRBV4-2 with TRBJ1-5, with D possibly matching TRBD1 (6 bases). The germline CDR1 and CDR2 sequences are LGHNA and YNFKEQ. Trimming removed 4 bases from V and 3 bases from J, with 13 bases in between. CDR3 size: 15 residues. CDR3 sequence reads: CASSRSGEANQPQHF. In nucleotides, the CDR3 is TGTGCCAGCAGCCGTTCAGGGGAGGCCAATCAGCCCCAGCATTTT.

The V gene is TRBV5-1, the J gene TRBJ2-7; D remains ambiguous. Trimming stripped 2 bases from V and 0 bases from J, with 9 bases between. Germline lookup yields CDR1 SGHRS and CDR2 YFSETQ. This CDR3 region has 14 residues. In nucleotides, the CDR3 is TGCGCCAGCAGCTTCAACACGGACTCCTACGAGCAGTACTTC. This codes for CASSFNTDSYEQYF. Supplemented by reference TRBV5-1 and TRBJ2-7, the full variable domain reads KAGVTQTPRYLIKTRGQQVTLSCSPISGHRSVSWYQQTPGQGLQFLFEYFSETQRNKGNFPGRFSGRQFSNSRSEMNVSTLELGDSALYLCASSFNTDSYEQYFGPGTRLTVT.

The J gene is TRBJ2-7, the V gene TRBV7-9; the match to TRBD2 covers 7 bases. V lost 3 bases and J lost 2; bases outside the gene matches: 4. Germline V gene lookup returns CDR1 SEHNR and CDR2 FQNEAQ (reference sequence). The CDR3 sequence is 14 residues long. CDR3 protein: CASSFREVPYEQYF. For the CDR3, the DNA is TGTGCCAGCAGCTTTCGGGAGGTCCCCTACGAGCAGTACTTC.

Here the CDR3 DNA reads TGTGCCAGCAGCGTCCGAACCCAAGAGACCCAGTACTTC. It specifies CASSVRTQETQYF. The chain combines TRBV7-2 with TRBJ2-5; D unresolved. V lost 5 bases, J lost 1 base, and 8 bases lay in between. Per germline, CDR1 SGHTA and CDR2 FQGNSA. CDR3 length: 13 amino acids.

CDR3 sequence reads: CASSQEGQGHTEAFF. CDR3 nucleotides: TGCGCCAGCAGCCAAGAGGGACAGGGCCACACTGAAGCTTTCTTT. V is TRBV4-1 and J is TRBJ1-1; 9 nucleotides align to TRBD1. This CDR3 spans 15 amino acids. Germline CDR1 MGHRA, CDR2 YSYEKL. Trimming cost V 0 bases and J 3 bases; bases outside gene matches: 2.

The chain carries TRBV5-1 and TRBJ2-7; 10 nucleotides align to TRBD2. Germline CDR1 reads SGHRS; CDR2 reads YFSETQ. Trimming removed 0 bases from V and 6 bases from J; junction bases left unmatched: 6. The CDR3 runs to 15 residues. In DNA, the CDR3 is TGCGCCAGCAGCTTGGAAACAGCGGGGGGGCCCGAGCAGTACTTC. Its translation is CASSLETAGGPEQYF. Full variable domain (missing parts from reference TRBV5-1 and TRBJ2-7): KAGVTQTPRYLIKTRGQQVTLSCSPISGHRSVSWYQQTPGQGLQFLFEYFSETQRNKGNFPGRFSGRQFSNSRSEMNVSTLELGDSALYLCASSLETAGGPEQYFGPGTRLTVT.

V is TRBV7-2 and J is TRBJ2-3; 7 nucleotides line up with TRBD2. The CDR3 covers 15 residues. V shed 5 bases, J shed 0 bases, and the junction held 5 bases outside the gene matches. Germline CDR1 SGHTA, CDR2 FQGNSA. The CDR3 nucleotides read TGTGCCAGCAGCAAGAGCGGGGTCAGCACAGATACGCAGTATTTT. Translated: CASSKSGVSTDTQYF.